The 18 T cell receptor beta chains below were found in one sample sequenced in a study of identifying expanded T cells in peripheral blood. This table comes from immunoSEQ multiplex PCR, and its TCRdb copy is limited to in-frame clones, with some not included. This table holds some 90,000 clones, roughly 86% found once. Sequencing was carried out using blood. These receptors came from a person aged 18-70 years in good health.

The V gene is TRBV7-2, the J gene TRBJ2-2, with TRBD1 as a possible D gene (6 bases). Per germline, CDR1 SGHTA and CDR2 FQGNSA. This CDR3 has 14 amino acids. V was pared by 5 bases and J by 9 bases, with 16 bases between. CDR3 sequence: CASSPPNRDRELFF. The CDR3 DNA reads TGTGCCAGCAGCCCCCCCAACAGGGACAGGGAGCTGTTTTTT.

V and J are TRBV12-5 and TRBJ1-2; maybe TRBD1 (5 bases). There are 14 residues in the CDR3. The V end was cut by 2 bases, the J end by 8 bases, with 15 bases between. CDR1 and CDR2 from the germline V gene are LGHNT and FRNRAP. The CDR3 protein is CASGLSRGGVGYTF. The CDR3 region has the DNA TGTGCTAGTGGTTTGTCCCGGGGCGGTGTGGGCTACACCTTC.

The chain recombines TRBV4-1 with TRBJ2-1; D gene ambiguous. The germline V gene has CDR1 MGHRA and CDR2 YSYEKL. Between the trimmed V and J ends, which lost 0 bases and 2 bases, there was a span of 11 bases. The CDR3 has 16 residues. CDR3 nucleotide sequence: TGCGCCAGCAGCCAAGATTCGGCAAACACCTACAATGAGCAGTTCTTC. Translating gives CASSQDSANTYNEQFF.

As DNA, the CDR3 is TGTGCCAGCAGCAGGGGACAGAACACTGAAGCTTTCTTT. Translated, it gives CASSRGQNTEAFF. The chain couples TRBV7-2 to TRBJ1-1; D might be TRBD1 (6 bases). Trimming pared 5 bases from V and 1 base from J, leaving 8 bases between. This CDR3 is built from 13 residues. CDR1 is SGHTA and CDR2 is FQGNSA in the germline V gene.

The chain couples TRBV18 to TRBJ1-6; 7 nucleotides match TRBD1. Germline values: CDR1 KGHSH, CDR2 LQKENI. The CDR3 loop spans 15 amino acids. Germline trimming cut 3 bases from V and 8 bases from J; bases unmatched to any gene: 7. As DNA, the CDR3 is TGTGCCAGCTCACCTGGACAGGCCCCTCATTCACCCCTCCACTTT. It yields the protein CASSPGQAPHSPLHF.

This clone was found a few times. The CDR3, as DNA: TGTGCCAGCAGCGGACAGGGGGCTCGTGGCTACACCTTC. Protein: CASSGQGARGYTF. The J gene is TRBJ1-2, the V gene TRBV9; TRBD1 agrees at 10 bases. Germline CDR1 and CDR2: SGDLS and YYNGEE. The CDR3 runs 13 residues. The trim removed 3 bases at V and 7 bases at J, leaving 3 bases unmatched.

The CDR3 nucleotides read TGTGCCTCCCTCTCGGACCTAGCCAAAAACATTCAGTACTTC. This gives the protein CASLSDLAKNIQYF. The rearrangement uses TRBV6-1 and TRBJ2-4, with no clear D. V lost 11 bases to trimming and J lost 0 bases, with 14 bases between them. The CDR3 spans 14 residues. Germline loops: CDR1 MNHNS, CDR2 SASEGT.

CDR3 in amino acids: CASGTGGDEKLFF. The CDR3 DNA reads TGTGCCAGCGGGACAGGGGGCGATGAAAAACTGTTTTTT. This chain links TRBV7-2 with TRBJ1-4; 12 positions match TRBD1. The CDR3 is 13 residues long. J gave up 6 bases and V 8 bases, and 1 base lay outside the gene matches. Germline V gene sequence: CDR1 SGHTA, CDR2 FQGNSA.

The chain couples TRBV9 to TRBJ1-2, with no clear D. The CDR3 is 14 residues long. Trimming took off 4 bases at V and 4 bases at J, with 14 bases between the two ends. Germline lookup yields CDR1 SGDLS and CDR2 YYNGEE. This CDR3 is CASSPRNPPYGYTF. CDR3 bases: TGTGCCAGCAGCCCCCGAAATCCCCCCTATGGCTACACCTTC.

This clone was found once. CDR3 protein: CASSDGGENTEAFF. The CDR3 nucleotides are TGTGCCAGCAGTGACGGTGGGGAGAACACTGAAGCTTTCTTT. The chain joins TRBV6-4 to TRBJ1-1; D call uncertain. Germline assignment: CDR1 MRHNA and CDR2 SNTAGT. This CDR3 comprises 14 residues. The germline V and J ends were trimmed by 2 bases and 1 base, with 8 bases remaining between them.

The chain employs TRBV14 and TRBJ2-2; D possibly matches TRBD1 or TRBD2 (5 bases each). The CDR3 sequence is 16 residues long. The germline CDR1 and CDR2 sequences are SGHDN and FVKESK. The V and J ends lost 3 bases and 5 bases respectively, with 16 bases between them. The CDR3 loop reads CASSQSRGLGTGELFF. CDR3 DNA: TGTGCCAGCAGCCAGAGTCGGGGCCTTGGGACCGGGGAGCTGTTTTTT. Based on the CDR3 plus reference TRBV14 and TRBJ2-2, the full variable domain is EAGVTQFPSHSVIEKGQTVTLRCDPISGHDNLYWYRRVMGKEIKFLLHFVKESKQDESGMPNNRFLAERTGGTYSTLKVQPAELEDSGVYFCASSQSRGLGTGELFFGEGSRLTVL.

CDR3 in amino acids: CASSQIPRESPYNSPLHF. The CDR3 DNA reads as TGTGCCAGCAGCCAAATCCCCAGGGAGAGCCCCTATAATTCACCCCTCCACTTT. The rearrangement uses TRBV5-5 and TRBJ1-6; TRBD1 might be the D (5 bases). The CDR3 is 18 amino acids. Germline V gene data show CDR1 as SGHKS and CDR2 as YYEKEE (reference sequence). Trimming pared 4 bases from V and 2 bases from J, leaving 19 bases between.

This rearrangement joins TRBV9 to TRBJ1-1, with TRBD1 as a possible D gene (6 bases). Trimming left V 0 bases short and J 7 bases short, with 13 bases between. Germline V gives CDR1 SGDLS, CDR2 YYNGEE. The CDR3 loop spans 14 amino acids. As DNA, the CDR3 is TGTGCCAGCAGCGTAGTCCAGGGGAGGATTGAAGCTTTCTTT. It yields the protein CASSVVQGRIEAFF.

The chain joins TRBV11-2 to TRBJ2-7; D remains unclear. Per germline, CDR1 SGHAT and CDR2 FQNNGV. The CDR3 covers 14 residues. V was trimmed by 5 bases and J by 1 base, leaving 12 bases between them. The CDR3 region has the DNA TGTGCCAGCAGCCCCCGAGAGAATTCCTACGAGCAGTACTTC. It encodes CASSPRENSYEQYF.

This clone was picked up a small number of times. The chain recombines TRBV4-2 with TRBJ2-1; a possible D gene is TRBD2 (6 bases). CDR3 size: 14 residues. V was pared by 3 bases and J by 6 bases, with 12 bases between. CDR1 and CDR2 from the germline V gene are LGHNA and YNFKEQ. CDR3 bases: TGTGCCAGCAGCCAGCCGCAGGGACTCAATGAGCAGTTCTTC. Its protein is CASSQPQGLNEQFF.

The genes are TRBV7-9 and TRBJ1-3, with D hard to call. CDR1 and CDR2 from the germline V gene are SEHNR and FQNEAQ (reference sequence). The ends were cut back, 6 bases at V and 0 bases at J, with 15 bases in the middle. This CDR3 comprises 16 residues. The CDR3 nucleotides read TGTGCCAGCAGTCCTAGTCCTTCCTACTCTGGAAACACCATATATTTT. Its protein is CASSPSPSYSGNTIYF.

CDR3 DNA: TGTGCCAGCTCACCGGCTTCGAGTAACAGAATCTACGAGCAGTACTTC. This encodes CASSPASSNRIYEQYF. The chain joins TRBV18 to TRBJ2-7; D gene uncertain. This CDR3 contains 16 residues. Trimming removed 3 bases at V and 3 bases at J, with 18 bases between. Germline V gene sequence: CDR1 KGHSH, CDR2 LQKENI.

V usage is TRBV9 and J usage is TRBJ2-2; D remains unclear. CDR3 length: 15 residues. Germline assignment: CDR1 SGDLS and CDR2 YYNGEE. V shed 0 bases and J shed 2 bases, with 8 bases lying between them. CDR3 amino acids: CASSVGVANTGELFF. The CDR3, as DNA: TGTGCCAGCAGCGTAGGGGTTGCCAACACCGGGGAGCTGTTTTTT.